Presented here are 14 T cell receptor beta chains from one specimen sequenced in a study of T cell responses to AZD1222 COVID-19 vaccine. Assay: immunoSEQ multiplex PCR; the TCRdb copy retains only in-frame clones and omits some. The table lists about 140,000 clones, roughly nine tenths of them singletons. The sample was peripheral blood, taken on day 0 of AZD1222 vaccination. Receptor source: an adult in good health.

The V and J genes are TRBV9 and TRBJ2-3, with a tentative D call TRBD1 (5 bases). CDR1 SGDLS and CDR2 YYNGEE come from the germline V gene. Trimming stripped 1 base from V and 5 bases from J, with 14 bases between. This CDR3 comprises 15 residues. The CDR3 sequence is CASSVLGHTQDTQYF. As DNA, the CDR3 is TGTGCCAGCAGCGTATTGGGGCACACACAAGATACGCAGTATTTT. Looking up the rest from reference TRBV9 and TRBJ2-3 gives the full variable domain: DSGVTQTPKHLITATGQRVTLRCSPRSGDLSVYWYQQSLDQGLQFLIQYYNGEERAKGNILERFSAQQFPDLHSELNLSSLELGDSALYFCASSVLGHTQDTQYFGPGTRLTVL.

The CDR3 region has the DNA TGTGCCAGCAGTGGGACTAGCGGAAGGGACCCCTACGAGCAGTACTTC. It translates to CASSGTSGRDPYEQYF. The rearrangement uses TRBV2 and TRBJ2-7, with 10 bases identical to TRBD2. The CDR3 spans 16 residues. Germline V CDR1 and CDR2: SNHLY, FYNNEI. J was trimmed by 2 bases and V by 4 bases; bases with no gene match: 8.

This clone was seen a single time. This chain uses TRBV18 with TRBJ2-7, with unresolved D. Germline V gene data show CDR1 as KGHSH and CDR2 as LQKENI. The V gene lost 2 bases and the J gene lost 2 bases, with 13 bases spanning the gap. The CDR3 length is 15 residues. CDR3: CASSPSSSLTYEQYF. DNA for the CDR3: TGTGCCAGCTCACCATCGAGCAGTCTTACCTACGAGCAGTACTTC.

The V gene is TRBV7-9, the J gene TRBJ1-1, with D tentatively TRBD1 (6 bases). The CDR3 is 15 amino acids. Deletions cut 4 bases from V and 2 bases from J, with 14 bases between. Germline V gene lookup returns CDR1 SEHNR and CDR2 FQNEAQ (reference sequence). The CDR3 loop reads CASSSRQDSNTEAFF. In DNA form, the CDR3 reads TGTGCCAGCAGCTCACGTCAGGACAGCAACACTGAAGCTTTCTTT.

The CDR3 DNA reads as TGTGCCAGCAGTGGGGCCCAAAGGGCGGATGAAAAACTGTTTTTT. It encodes CASSGAQRADEKLFF. The chain is built from TRBV7-9 and TRBJ1-4, with a tentative D call TRBD1 (5 bases). Germline assignment: CDR1 SEHNR and CDR2 FQNEAQ (reference sequence). V lost 6 bases and J 6 bases, leaving 17 bases between the germline ends. The CDR3 totals 15 residues.

This clone has a single count. This CDR3 fails to terminate in the conserved phenylalanine or tryptophan, so it likely reflects a read error. The DNA is left out, because the CDR3 cannot be placed on it with certainty; the CDR3 is given as TCRdb lists it. This chain links TRBV5-5 with TRBJ1-2; the listed D gene, TRBD1, was not tested against the DNA. The CDR3 totals 8 residues, both ends included. CDR1 is SGHKS and CDR2 is YYEKEE in the germline V gene (reference sequence). The CDR3 sequence: CASGMGVG.

The V and J genes are TRBV19 and TRBJ2-7, with TRBD1 matching 7 bases. This CDR3 has 16 amino acids. The trim removed 6 bases at V and 0 bases at J, leaving 11 bases unmatched. Looked up from germline, CDR1 is LNHDA and CDR2 is SQIVND (reference sequence). The CDR3 DNA reads TGTGCCAGTAGCCGGGGACAGTTCGCTGGCTCCTACGAGCAGTACTTC. It encodes CASSRGQFAGSYEQYF.

The chain combines TRBV7-8 with TRBJ2-7; 11 bases agree with TRBD2. Germline V gene lookup returns CDR1 SGHVS and CDR2 FQNEAQ. The length of the CDR3 is 14 residues. V was pared by 5 bases and J by 6 bases, with 6 bases of the junction left unmatched. CDR3 coding DNA: TGTGCCAGCAGCCCCCTAGCGGGAGGAGGCGAGCAGTACTTC. It codes for CASSPLAGGGEQYF.

The chain couples TRBV19 to TRBJ2-3; D is uncertain. Germline loops: CDR1 LNHDA, CDR2 SQIVND (reference sequence). This CDR3 has 12 residues. V lost 6 bases and J lost 4, with 8 bases in between. The CDR3: CASSGPSDTQYF. The DNA for the CDR3 is TGTGCCAGTAGCGGGCCTTCAGATACGCAGTATTTT.

V and J are TRBV7-2 and TRBJ1-5, with 7 bases fitting TRBD1. The length of the CDR3 is 13 residues. Losses at the gene ends were 4 bases for V and 6 bases for J; bases not matched to a gene: 3. The germline V gene encodes CDR1 SGHTA and CDR2 FQGNSA. Written as DNA, the CDR3 is TGTGCCAGCAGCTCACAGGGGTCTCAGCCCCAGCATTTT. This codes for CASSSQGSQPQHF.

This chain joins TRBV5-6 and TRBJ1-6, with 7 bases aligning to TRBD1. This CDR3 spans 15 amino acids. V shed 3 bases, J shed 2 bases, and the junction held 2 bases outside the gene matches. Germline V gene lookup returns CDR1 SGHDT and CDR2 YYEEEE. The DNA for the CDR3 is TGTGCCAGCAGCTCGGGACAGACCTATAATTCACCCCTCCACTTT. Translated: CASSSGQTYNSPLHF.

This chain joins TRBV30 and TRBJ1-6; a possible D gene is TRBD1 (6 bases). Germline V gives CDR1 GTSNPN, CDR2 SVGIG (reference sequence). Between the trimmed V and J ends, which lost 0 bases and 7 bases, there was a span of 16 bases. This CDR3 has 16 residues. DNA for the CDR3: TGTGCCTGGAGTGTACGAATTGGGGGGGCGAATTCACCCCTCCACTTT. This codes for CAWSVRIGGANSPLHF. Together with reference TRBV30 and TRBJ1-6, the CDR3 gives the full variable domain: SQTIHQWPATLVQPVGSPLSLECTVEGTSNPNLYWYRQAAGRGLQLLFYSVGIGQISSEVPQNLSASRPQDRQFILSSKKLLLSDSGFYLCAWSVRIGGANSPLHFGNGTRLTVT.

The genes are TRBV11-3 and TRBJ2-1, with a weak D call TRBD1 (5 bases). CDR3 size: 15 residues. Trimming left V 1 base short and J 8 bases short, with 15 bases between. The germline CDR1 and CDR2 sequences are SGHNT and YENEEA. The CDR3 DNA reads as TGTGCCAGCAGCTTAGGAGGTGAGGTAGGGGATGAGCAGTTCTTC. Its translation is CASSLGGEVGDEQFF.

The chain recombines TRBV4-2 with TRBJ1-2, with D uncertain. Trimming left V 4 bases short and J 2 bases short, with 14 bases between. The CDR3 is 15 residues long. Germline V gene lookup returns CDR1 LGHNA and CDR2 YNFKEQ. CDR3 in DNA: TGTGCCAGCAGCCTAGATCAAACCCAGAACTATGGCTACACCTTC. Amino acid sequence: CASSLDQTQNYGYTF.